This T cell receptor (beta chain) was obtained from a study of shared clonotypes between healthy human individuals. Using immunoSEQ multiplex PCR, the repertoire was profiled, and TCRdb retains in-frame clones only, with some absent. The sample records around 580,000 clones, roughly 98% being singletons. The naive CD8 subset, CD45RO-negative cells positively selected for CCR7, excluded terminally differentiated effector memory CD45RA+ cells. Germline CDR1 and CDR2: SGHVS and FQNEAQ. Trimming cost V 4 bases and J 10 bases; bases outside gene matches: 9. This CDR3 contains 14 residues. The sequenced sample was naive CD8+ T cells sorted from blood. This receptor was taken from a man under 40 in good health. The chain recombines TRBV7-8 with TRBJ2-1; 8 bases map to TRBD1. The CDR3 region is CASSSPGQAFEQFF. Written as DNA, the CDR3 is TGTGCCAGCAGCTCTCCGGGACAGGCTTTCGAGCAGTTCTTC.